These 22 T cell receptor beta chains were all obtained from the same sample, sequenced in a study of cytomegalovirus exposure and HLA in healthy donors. The protocol was immunoSEQ multiplex PCR, while the TCRdb copy is restricted to in-frame clones and leaves out a portion. Seen here are under 70,000 clones, approximately 90% observed once, and the top ten hold 1.5% to 2%. What was sequenced was PBMCs. These receptors all stem from a woman between 18 and 30 years old in good health and CMV-seronegative.

This chain uses TRBV7-6 with TRBJ2-7; 8 bases fit TRBD2. The V gene's germline CDR1 is SGHVS and CDR2 FNYEAQ. The J segment lost 6 bases and the V segment lost 0 bases, leaving 4 bases of the junction unmatched. The CDR3 runs to 14 residues. The CDR3 region has the DNA TGTGCCAGCAGCTTAGCTAGCGGGATCAGCGAGCAGTACTTC. This sequence encodes CASSLASGISEQYF.

The chain couples TRBV28 to TRBJ2-5; the D is unclear. This CDR3 has 14 amino acids. With 1 base removed from V and 4 bases from J, the gap between germline ends came to 10 bases. Germline values: CDR1 MDHEN, CDR2 SYDVKM. The CDR3 DNA reads as TGTGCCAGCAGTTTATATCTAGTGGCAGAGACCCAGTACTTC. It translates to CASSLYLVAETQYF.

The rearrangement uses TRBV4-2 and TRBJ2-3; perhaps TRBD2 as D (7 bases). The germline V gene has CDR1 LGHNA and CDR2 YNFKEQ. This CDR3 is built from 15 residues. V lost 4 bases, J lost 2 bases, and 13 bases lay in between. CDR3 DNA sequence: TGTGCCAGCAGCCGGGGGGGCGTGGTCACAGATACGCAGTATTTT. Residues: CASSRGGVVTDTQYF.

The chain recombines TRBV5-6 with TRBJ1-2; perhaps TRBD1 as D (5 bases). The germline V gene encodes CDR1 SGHDT and CDR2 YYEEEE. Trimming cost V 0 bases and J 7 bases, with 10 bases left between them. The CDR3 spans 13 residues. For the CDR3, the DNA is TGTGCCAGCAGCTTGGCCGGAGGGGCTGGCTACACCTTC. It codes for CASSLAGGAGYTF.

The V gene is TRBV5-6, the J gene TRBJ1-3, with TRBD1 identical over 8 bases. Unmatched junction bases numbered 5, after V lost 6 bases and J lost 0 bases. CDR3 length equals 15 residues. The germline V gene has CDR1 SGHDT and CDR2 YYEEEE. CDR3 in amino acids: CASNTGGNSGNTIYF. DNA of the CDR3: TGTGCCAGCAATACAGGGGGGAACTCTGGAAACACCATATATTTT.

In nucleotides, the CDR3 is TGTGCCAGCAGCTTTGACGGGAGCTCTGGAAACACCATATATTTT. Its protein product is CASSFDGSSGNTIYF. The chain is built from TRBV7-2 and TRBJ1-3; D not certain. V lost 3 bases and J lost 0, with 9 bases in between. Per the germline V gene, CDR1 is SGHTA and CDR2 is FQGNSA. The CDR3 is 15 residues long.

This clone was counted only a few times. J is TRBJ1-3 and V is TRBV18, with no clear D. The CDR3 consists of 14 residues. The germline gives CDR1 KGHSH, CDR2 LQKENI. The V and J ends lost 4 bases and 4 bases respectively, with 11 bases between them. The CDR3: CASSQAAEGNTIYF. The DNA for the CDR3 is TGTGCCAGCTCACAGGCGGCGGAGGGAAACACCATATATTTT. The whole variable domain, remainder taken from reference TRBV18 and TRBJ1-3, is NAGVMQNPRHLVRRRGQEARLRCSPMKGHSHVYWYRQLPEEGLKFMVYLQKENIIDESGMPKERFSAEFPKEGPSILRIQQVVRGDSAAYFCASSQAAEGNTIYFGEGSWLTVV.

The V call is TRBV5-6, the J call TRBJ1-1, with D unresolved. The V end lost 0 bases, the J end lost 11 bases, and 11 bases lay between the germline ends. The CDR3 is 12 residues long. In germline, CDR1 is SGHDT, CDR2 YYEEEE. The CDR3 bases are TGTGCCAGCAGCTTGGTGCCCGGTGTGGCTTTCTTT. Translation: CASSLVPGVAFF.

V usage is TRBV7-3 and J usage is TRBJ2-2; D perhaps matches TRBD2 (7 bases). Per the germline V gene, CDR1 is SGHTA and CDR2 is FQGTGA. The CDR3 consists of 15 residues. Trimming took 5 bases from V and 4 from J, leaving 14 bases between them. The CDR3 sequence: CASSQTGGGTGELFF. The CDR3 DNA reads TGTGCCAGCAGCCAAACGGGGGGCGGCACCGGGGAGCTGTTTTTT. Drawing the rest from reference TRBV7-3 and TRBJ2-2, the complete variable domain is GAGVSQTPSNKVTEKGKYVELRCDPISGHTALYWYRQSLGQGPEFLIYFQGTGAADDSGLPNDRFFAVRPEGSVSTLKIQRTERGDSAVYLCASSQTGGGTGELFFGEGSRLTVL.

The V gene is TRBV5-1, the J gene TRBJ2-1, with TRBD2 as a possible D gene (5 bases). Germline V lookup: CDR1 SGHRS, CDR2 YFSETQ. Trimming removed 5 bases from V and 0 bases from J, with 12 bases in between. This CDR3 has 15 amino acids. This CDR3 reads CASRSSGSSYNEQFF. In DNA, the CDR3 is TGCGCCAGCAGGTCCAGCGGTAGCTCCTACAATGAGCAGTTCTTC.

The CDR3 protein is CASSASGISYEQYF. In DNA form, the CDR3 reads TGTGCCAGCTCGGCTAGCGGGATCTCCTACGAGCAGTACTTC. The chain recombines TRBV9 with TRBJ2-7; the match to TRBD2 covers 9 bases. V was clipped by 7 bases and J by 0 bases; unmatched bases: 5. From germline, CDR1 is SGDLS and CDR2 YYNGEE. The CDR3 is 14 residues long.

This rearrangement joins TRBV11-2 to TRBJ2-7, with a possible D match to TRBD1 (6 bases). V shed 5 bases and J shed 0 bases, with 11 bases lying between them. CDR1 and CDR2 from the germline V gene are SGHAT and FQNNGV. The CDR3 covers 14 residues. CDR3 loop: CASSPGALSYEQYF. CDR3 sequence (DNA): TGTGCCAGCAGCCCAGGGGCACTCTCCTACGAGCAGTACTTC.

The chain links TRBV9 to TRBJ2-7; 10 bases are shared with TRBD2. Germline CDR1 is SGDLS and CDR2 is YYNGEE. V trimming: 0 bases; J trimming: 5 bases; junction bases outside the gene matches: 5. The CDR3 is 15 amino acids. The DNA of the CDR3 is TGTGCCAGCAGCGTAGCTAGCGGGAGTTCCGACGAGCAGTACTTC. It specifies CASSVASGSSDEQYF. The entire variable domain, with the rest obtained from reference TRBV9 and TRBJ2-7, is as follows: DSGVTQTPKHLITATGQRVTLRCSPRSGDLSVYWYQQSLDQGLQFLIQYYNGEERAKGNILERFSAQQFPDLHSELNLSSLELGDSALYFCASSVASGSSDEQYFGPGTRLTVT.

V and J are TRBV7-8 and TRBJ2-7, with D perhaps matching TRBD2 (5 bases). The CDR3 has 12 residues. V lost 7 bases, J lost 6 bases, and 13 bases lay in between. Germline CDR1 reads SGHVS; CDR2 reads FQNEAQ. CDR3 amino acids: CASTASGGEQYF. The CDR3 DNA follows: TGTGCCAGCACCGCCTCCGGAGGCGAGCAGTACTTC.

This sequence joins TRBV20-1 and TRBJ2-7; TRBD1 might be the D (5 bases). The CDR3 has 11 amino acids. CDR1 is DFQATT and CDR2 is SNEGSKA in the germline V gene (reference sequence). Trimming took off 8 bases at V and 2 bases at J, with 10 bases between the two ends. Here the CDR3 reads CSRRTPYEQYF. The CDR3 coding sequence is TGCAGTCGGCGGACACCCTACGAGCAGTACTTC.

The CDR3 coding sequence is TGTGCCAGCAGCGTAGAGGGGATCGGCACTGAAGCTTTCTTT. It specifies CASSVEGIGTEAFF. The chain has TRBV9 and TRBJ1-1; the D gene is possibly TRBD1 (5 bases). Trimming cost V 0 bases and J 4 bases, with 10 bases left between them. The CDR3 loop spans 14 amino acids. CDR1 is SGDLS and CDR2 is YYNGEE in the germline V gene.

The gene calls are TRBV18 and TRBJ2-7, with TRBD1 as a possible D gene (6 bases). CDR1 KGHSH and CDR2 LQKENI come from the germline V gene. V was clipped by 2 bases and J by 2 bases, with 16 bases between them. CDR3 length: 16 residues. The CDR3 sequence: CASSPMRGQRTYEQYF. The DNA of the CDR3 is TGTGCCAGCTCACCAATGAGAGGACAGAGAACCTACGAGCAGTACTTC. Full variable domain (missing parts from reference TRBV18 and TRBJ2-7): NAGVMQNPRHLVRRRGQEARLRCSPMKGHSHVYWYRQLPEEGLKFMVYLQKENIIDESGMPKERFSAEFPKEGPSILRIQQVVRGDSAAYFCASSPMRGQRTYEQYFGPGTRLTVT.

V is TRBV6-6 and J is TRBJ1-1; 7 bases are shared with TRBD1. The V segment lost 6 bases and the J segment 4 bases; nucleotides outside the gene matches: 8. This CDR3 is built from 14 residues. Germline lookup yields CDR1 MNHNY and CDR2 SVGAGI (reference sequence). CDR3 nucleotide sequence: TGTGCCAGCAGAAAAGACAGGGTCGGCACTGAAGCTTTCTTT. Amino acid sequence: CASRKDRVGTEAFF.

This clone was found a few times. V is TRBV4-3 and J is TRBJ2-1; the D gene is possibly TRBD1 (7 bases). V was shortened by 8 bases and J by 10 bases, with 12 bases between the two germline ends. CDR3 length equals 11 residues. CDR1 and CDR2 (germline): LGHNA, YSLEER. The CDR3 region is CASGRGAEQFF. The CDR3 DNA reads as TGCGCCAGCGGCAGGGGGGCCGAGCAGTTCTTC.

J is TRBJ1-2 and V is TRBV10-3; no firm D call. V was trimmed by 9 bases and J by 8 bases, leaving 16 bases between them. The CDR3 contains 12 residues. Germline V CDR1 and CDR2: ENHRY, SYGVKD. Written as DNA, the CDR3 is TGTGCCATGTCTTCCGGTATGCGGGGCTACACCTTC. The encoded protein is CAMSSGMRGYTF.

The chain carries TRBV28 and TRBJ2-7; a weak D match, TRBD2 (6 bases). This CDR3 spans 18 amino acids. V lost 3 bases and J lost 1, with 22 bases in between. CDR1 is MDHEN and CDR2 is SYDVKM in the germline V gene. Written as DNA, the CDR3 is TGTGCCAGCAGTTTTTTTCTGCTGCTGAACGGGAGTTCCTACGAGCAGTACTTC. Protein sequence: CASSFFLLLNGSSYEQYF.

V usage is TRBV30 and J usage is TRBJ2-3; 7 bases fit TRBD2. V was clipped by 0 bases and J by 4 bases; unmatched bases: 7. Germline CDR1 GTSNPN, CDR2 SVGIG (reference sequence). The CDR3 length is 15 residues. The CDR3 nucleotides are TGTGCCTGGAGTGTAACAAGCGGGGTGGCAGATACGCAGTATTTT. Translated: CAWSVTSGVADTQYF.